Sequencing of this T cell receptor (beta chain) was carried out in a study of T cell repertoires in ileal Crohn's disease. Study information: Patients had a median roughly 7.9-year disease duration, and about 40% were active smokers. Every patient was operated on for stricturing (about 60%) or penetrating (approximately 40%) complications.

Trimming cost V 3 bases and J 0 bases, with 19 bases left between them. This CDR3 contains 18 residues. The germline CDR1 and CDR2 sequences are SGHDN and FVKESK. Time point denoted: inflamed ileum from the surgical specimen. Clones were read by immunoSEQ multiplex PCR, and TCRdb kept only the in-frame ones, dropping some. This table holds some 5,000 clones, roughly three quarters found once. Specimen: ileal tissue. The chain carries TRBV14 and TRBJ2-3, with a possible D match to TRBD2 (6 bases). The sequence came from an adult with Crohn's disease. The CDR3 coding sequence is TGTGCCAGCAGCCACCGATCAGGGACTTTTTCTAGCACAGATACGCAGTATTTT. Amino acid sequence: CASSHRSGTFSSTDTQYF.